What follows describes a single TCR beta chain. The antigen is unknown. Patients got ipilimumab 1 mg/kg beginning 14 to 28 days post-transplant. Patients got 3 mg/kg IV nivolumab weeks 1, 4, 7, 10, then biweekly through week 26. This sample was included in a study of ipilimumab plus nivolumab after autologous stem cell transplantation. Study background: Median doses per patient: roughly five ipilimumab, about eight nivolumab.

This CDR3 has 15 residues. Trimming took off 2 bases at V and 3 bases at J, with 14 bases between the two ends. Germline V gene data show CDR1 as LNHDA and CDR2 as SQIVND (reference sequence). Findings and caveats of the study: Authors suggest TCR repertoire, Treg phenotype and gut microbiota support further study.

Some clones are missing from TCRdb's copy, which holds only in-frame ones; the method was immunoSEQ multiplex PCR. The repertoire holds about 15,000 clones, with about four fifths as singletons. This sequence joins TRBV19 and TRBJ2-7; D is possibly TRBD2 (6 bases). The TCR was taken from a male donor with primary mediastinal lymphoma. Sequences were derived from PBMCs, sampled in a trial of ipilimumab plus nivolumab as post-transplant consolidation. CDR3 bases: TGTGCCAGTAGTATATTTAGCGGAGGGAGCTACGAGCAGTACTTC. Amino acids: CASSIFSGGSYEQYF.